One TCR beta chain is described in this entry. This sample stems from a study of patients and donors after allogeneic stem cell transplantation. One entry per CDR3 protein, called by TCRdb with MiXCR from the RT-PCR reads. The data show about a million distinct CDR3 sequences, with about a sixth seen just once and 6% held by the top ten. Specimen: blood, either unsorted or a sorted T cell fraction (not recorded which). The clonotype comes from a human donor who was either an allogeneic HSCT recipient or a stem cell or donor lymphocyte infusion donor (not recorded which). It is not recorded whose cells these are; they may come from a transplant donor.

CDR3 DNA sequence: TGTGCCACCAGGAGGTCCCAAGAGACCCAGTACTTC. It is translated as CATRRSQETQYF. This chain joins TRBV6-6 and TRBJ2-5; tentatively, D is TRBD2 (5 bases). Germline assignment: CDR1 MNHNY and CDR2 SVGAGI (reference sequence). The CDR3 runs 12 residues. Between the trimmed V and J ends, which lost 10 bases and 1 base, there was a span of 10 bases.